These 7 T cell receptor beta chains were sequenced from one sample in a study of T and B cells in COVID-19 patients. TRB was amplified from about 250-500 ng of blood genomic DNA. TRB rearrangements were amplified by multiplex PCR with BIOMED2 TRB-A/B primers. TCRdb re-called the multiplex PCR reads through MiXCR, storing one row per CDR3 protein. The sample shows some 17,000 distinct CDR3 sequences, about a quarter of them seen only once. The material sequenced was blood. All receptors derive from a human donor who had recovered from COVID-19.

Comment on this clonotype: Since no conserved phenylalanine or tryptophan closes the CDR3, a read error is the likely cause. The chain's CDR3 is CAGGSTGYNEQFL. In DNA, the CDR3 is TGTGCCGGCGGTTCGACAGGTTACAATGAGCAGTTCCTC. The V and J genes are TRBV6-5 and TRBJ2-1, with D perhaps TRBD1 (6 bases). Trimming pared 11 bases from V and 4 bases from J, leaving 15 bases between. Germline V gene data show CDR1 as MNHEY and CDR2 as SVGAGI. The CDR3 extends over 13 amino acids.

Concerning this clonotype: At one end the junction does not follow the germline gene, possibly because of a read error. The chain couples TRBV6-1 to TRBJ2-5, with 12 bases fitting TRBD2. The CDR3 has 15 residues. The germline gives CDR1 MNHNS, CDR2 SASEGT. CDR3 bases: TGTGCCATCAGTGAAGCTAGCGGGGGGGGTTGGGCCCAGTACTTC. This sequence encodes CAISEASGGGWAQYF.

This rearrangement joins TRBV4-3 to TRBJ2-2; D may be TRBD1 or TRBD2 (5 bases each). CDR3 length: 15 amino acids. V was cut by 4 bases and J by 5 bases, with 14 bases left in between. Germline CDR1 reads LGHNA; CDR2 reads YSLEER. CDR3 coding DNA: TGCGCCAGCAGCCGACAGTATGAGGGTACCGGGGAGCTGTTTTTT. Translation gives CASSRQYEGTGELFF.

This clonotype was seen a single time. The chain combines TRBV7-9 with TRBJ1-1; D gene unclear. Germline V gene lookup returns CDR1 SEHNR and CDR2 FQNEAQ (reference sequence). CDR3 length: 14 amino acids. Trimming left V 0 bases short and J 0 bases short, with 5 bases between. CDR3: CASSLAPLNTEAFF. The CDR3 DNA sequence: TGTGCCAGCAGCTTAGCGCCGCTGAACACTGAAGCTTTCTTT.

Ten or more counts support this clonotype. This chain joins TRBV18 and TRBJ2-7; D is possibly TRBD1 (6 bases). This CDR3 has 13 residues. Germline V CDR1 and CDR2: KGHSH, LQKENI. Trimming shortened V by 3 bases and J by 11 bases, and 17 bases separated the two germline ends. The CDR3 spells CASSPETNRAEYF. The CDR3 region has the DNA TGTGCCAGCTCACCCGAGACCAACAGGGCCGAGTACTTC.

Relative to its sample, this clonotype is medium-sized. The J gene is TRBJ1-2, the V gene TRBV29-1; D possibly corresponds to TRBD1 (5 bases). Germline V CDR1 and CDR2: SQVTM, ANQGSEA. With 4 bases removed from V and 7 bases from J, the gap between germline ends came to 16 bases. CDR3 size: 13 residues. CDR3 sequence reads: CSVAVEGPAGYTF. In DNA, the CDR3 is TGCAGCGTTGCCGTAGAGGGGCCTGCTGGCTACACCTTC.

This clonotype is termed medium-sized. The chain joins TRBV13 to TRBJ2-6; D is undetermined. CDR1 is PRHDT, CDR2 FYEKMQ, per germline (reference sequence). Trimming cost V 5 bases and J 12 bases, with 11 bases left between them. The CDR3 totals 12 residues. Written as DNA, the CDR3 is TGTGCCAGCAGCCCCTCCCGTCTCGTCCTGACTTTC. Encoded protein: CASSPSRLVLTF.